What follows are 6 T cell receptor beta chains derived from one specimen sequenced in a study of prognosis after radiotherapy for stage I lung cancer. Two-round multiplex PCR, the amplification method, yielded TCR beta CDR3 from genomic DNA. First-round PCR amplification was performed with primers specific to each TRBV and TRBJ gene. One entry per CDR3 protein, called by TCRdb with MiXCR from the multiplex PCR reads. This table has tens of thousands of distinct CDR3 sequences, around 27% appearing once. The sequenced sample was PBMCs, obtained before or after stereotactic body radiation therapy (not recorded which). These receptors originate from a donor of 50 years or more with non-small cell lung cancer.

This clonotype was found a few times. A read error likely explains this, since a far larger clone differs by one base. This chain links TRBV6-5 with TRBJ2-1; 10 bases are a match to TRBD1. Trimming took 3 bases from V and 9 from J; bases not matched to a gene: 8. Looked up from germline, CDR1 is MNHEY and CDR2 is SVGAGI. This CDR3 has 15 amino acids. The CDR3 DNA sequence: TGTGCCAGCAGTTATCCGGGACAGGGGTCTACTGAGCAGTTCTTC. Its translation: CASSYPGQGSTEQFF.

The V call is TRBV6-1, the J call TRBJ1-6; D ambiguous. The CDR3 spans 13 residues. Germline CDR1 MNHNS, CDR2 SASEGT. Trimming cost V 6 bases and J 17 bases, with 20 bases left between them. CDR3 in DNA: TGTGCCAGCAGCCGGACTTGGTTATCACCGATCCACTTT. This codes for CASSRTWLSPIHF.

Many counts were recorded for this clonotype. The chain couples TRBV29-1 to TRBJ2-2, with a weak D call TRBD1 (5 bases). This CDR3 comprises 14 residues. V shed 0 bases and J shed 8 bases, with 13 bases lying between them. Germline V gene sequence: CDR1 SQVTM, CDR2 ANQGSEA. The CDR3 coding sequence is TGCAGCGTTGAAGATTTTGGCAGGGCGGGGGAGCTGTTTTTT. This codes for CSVEDFGRAGELFF.

This clonotype was counted ten times or more. CDR3 nucleotides: TGTGCCAGCAGCTTAGTGGGCCGTAGCACAGATACGCAGTATTTT. This gives the protein CASSLVGRSTDTQYF. The rearrangement links TRBV7-2 to TRBJ2-3, with D hard to call. CDR1 and CDR2 (germline): SGHTA, FQGNSA. V lost 1 base and J lost 0, with 8 bases in between. This CDR3 has 15 residues.

This clonotype was recorded at least ten times. The chain links TRBV19 to TRBJ1-4, with a tentative D call TRBD1 (5 bases). The CDR3 sequence is 15 residues long. The germline gives CDR1 LNHDA, CDR2 SQIVND (reference sequence). V was shortened by 5 bases and J by 4 bases, with 14 bases between the two germline ends. This chain's CDR3 is CASSLPGVDNEKLFF. CDR3 sequence (DNA): TGTGCCAGTAGTCTCCCGGGGGTCGATAATGAAAAACTGTTTTTT.

This clonotype came up many times. The chain joins TRBV12-3 or TRBV12-4 to TRBJ2-2; no definite D call. CDR3 length: 15 amino acids. Between the trimmed V and J ends, which lost 1 base and 3 bases, there was a span of 9 bases. The CDR3 nucleotides are TGTGCCAGCAGTTTAGGGGGTGCGGACACCGGGGAGCTGTTTTTT. Its protein product is CASSLGGADTGELFF.